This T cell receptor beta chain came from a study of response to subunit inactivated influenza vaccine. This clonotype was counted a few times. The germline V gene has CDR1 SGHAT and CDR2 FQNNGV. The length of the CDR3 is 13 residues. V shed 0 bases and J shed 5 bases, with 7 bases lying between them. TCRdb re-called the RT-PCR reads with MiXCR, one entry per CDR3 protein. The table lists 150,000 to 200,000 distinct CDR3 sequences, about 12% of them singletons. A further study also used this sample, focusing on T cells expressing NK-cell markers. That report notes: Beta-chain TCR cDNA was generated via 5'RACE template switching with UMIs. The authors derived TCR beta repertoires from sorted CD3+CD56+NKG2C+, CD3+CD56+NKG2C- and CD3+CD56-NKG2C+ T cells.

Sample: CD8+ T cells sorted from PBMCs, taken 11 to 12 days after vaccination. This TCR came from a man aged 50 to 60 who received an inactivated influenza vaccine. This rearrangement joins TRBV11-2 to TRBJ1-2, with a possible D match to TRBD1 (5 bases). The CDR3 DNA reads TGTGCCAGCAGCTTAGATGACAGTTATGGCTACACCTTC. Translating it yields CASSLDDSYGYTF. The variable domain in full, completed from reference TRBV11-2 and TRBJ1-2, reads EAGVAQSPRYKIIEKRQSVAFWCNPISGHATLYWYQQILGQGPKLLIQFQNNGVVDDSQLPKDRFSAERLKGVDSTLKIQPAKLEDSAVYLCASSLDDSYGYTFGSGTRLTVV.